This TCR beta chain was sequenced for a study of identifying expanded T cells in peripheral blood. Study results and caveats: Over about two and four weeks, about 15 and 19 clones changed, versus approximately 1.1 between replicates.

Sequencing used immunoSEQ multiplex PCR; TCRdb keeps in-frame clones, though not all of them. Counted here are 85,000 to 90,000 clones, about 86% occurring once; the ten biggest clones make up around 5.6%. Note on this clone: Its antigen is not known.

The CDR3 length is 15 residues. Trimming pared 1 base from V and 2 bases from J, leaving 12 bases between. The germline gives CDR1 MGHDK, CDR2 SYGVNS. Specimen: blood. V usage is TRBV25-1 and J usage is TRBJ2-7; a possible D gene is TRBD2 (5 bases). This sequence was found in a person aged 18 to 70 in good health. In DNA, the CDR3 is TGTGCCAGCAGTGAATTGAGGATCGGGGCCTACGAGCAGTACTTC. Amino acid sequence: CASSELRIGAYEQYF.